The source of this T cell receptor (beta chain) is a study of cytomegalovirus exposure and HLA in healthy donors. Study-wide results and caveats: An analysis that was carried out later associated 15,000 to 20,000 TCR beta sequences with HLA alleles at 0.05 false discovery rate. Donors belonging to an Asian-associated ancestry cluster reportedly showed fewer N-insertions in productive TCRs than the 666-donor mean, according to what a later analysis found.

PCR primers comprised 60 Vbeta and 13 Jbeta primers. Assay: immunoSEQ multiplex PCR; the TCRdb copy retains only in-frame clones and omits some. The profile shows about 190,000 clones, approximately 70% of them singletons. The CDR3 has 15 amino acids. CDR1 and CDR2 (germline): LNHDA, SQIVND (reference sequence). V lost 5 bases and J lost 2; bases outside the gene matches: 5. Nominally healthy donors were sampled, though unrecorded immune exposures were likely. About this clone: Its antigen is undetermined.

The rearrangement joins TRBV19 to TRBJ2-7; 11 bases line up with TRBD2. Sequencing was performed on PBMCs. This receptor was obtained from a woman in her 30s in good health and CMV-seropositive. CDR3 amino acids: CASSFGGLAAYEQYF. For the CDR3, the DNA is TGTGCCAGTAGTTTTGGGGGACTAGCGGCCTACGAGCAGTACTTC.